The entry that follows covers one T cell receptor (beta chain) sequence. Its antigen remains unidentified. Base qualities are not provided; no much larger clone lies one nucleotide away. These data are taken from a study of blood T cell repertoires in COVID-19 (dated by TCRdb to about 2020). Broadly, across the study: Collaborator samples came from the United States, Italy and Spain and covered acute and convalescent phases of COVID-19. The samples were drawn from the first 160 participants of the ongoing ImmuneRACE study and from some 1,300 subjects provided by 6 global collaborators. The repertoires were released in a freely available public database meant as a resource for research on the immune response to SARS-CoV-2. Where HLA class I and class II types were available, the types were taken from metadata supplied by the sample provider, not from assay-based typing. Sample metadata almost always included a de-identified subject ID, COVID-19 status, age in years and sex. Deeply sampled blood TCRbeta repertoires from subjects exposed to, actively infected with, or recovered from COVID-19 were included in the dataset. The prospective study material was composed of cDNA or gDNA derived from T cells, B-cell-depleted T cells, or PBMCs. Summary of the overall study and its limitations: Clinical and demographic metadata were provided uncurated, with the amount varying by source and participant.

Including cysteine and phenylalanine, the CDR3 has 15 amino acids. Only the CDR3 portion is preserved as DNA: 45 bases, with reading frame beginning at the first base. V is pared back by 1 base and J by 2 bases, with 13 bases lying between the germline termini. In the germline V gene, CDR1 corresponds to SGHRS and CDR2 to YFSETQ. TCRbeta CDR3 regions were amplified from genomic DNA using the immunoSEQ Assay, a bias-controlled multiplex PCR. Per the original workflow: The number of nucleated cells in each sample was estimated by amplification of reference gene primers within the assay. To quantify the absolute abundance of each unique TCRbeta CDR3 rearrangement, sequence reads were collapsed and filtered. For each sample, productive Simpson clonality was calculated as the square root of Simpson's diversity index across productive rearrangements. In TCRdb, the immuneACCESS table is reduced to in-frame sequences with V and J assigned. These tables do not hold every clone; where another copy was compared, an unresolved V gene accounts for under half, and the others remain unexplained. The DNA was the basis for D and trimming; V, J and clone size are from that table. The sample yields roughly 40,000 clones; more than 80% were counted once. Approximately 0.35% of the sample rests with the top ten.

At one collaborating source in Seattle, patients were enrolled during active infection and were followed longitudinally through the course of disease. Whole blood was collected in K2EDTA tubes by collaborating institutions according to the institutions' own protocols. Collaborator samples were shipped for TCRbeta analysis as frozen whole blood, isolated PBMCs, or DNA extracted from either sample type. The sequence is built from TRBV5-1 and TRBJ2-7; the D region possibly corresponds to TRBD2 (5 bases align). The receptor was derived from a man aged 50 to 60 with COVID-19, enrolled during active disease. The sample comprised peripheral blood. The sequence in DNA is TGCGCCAGCAGCTTGTCCCCGACGGAGGCCTACGAGCAGTACTTC. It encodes CASSLSPTEAYEQYF.